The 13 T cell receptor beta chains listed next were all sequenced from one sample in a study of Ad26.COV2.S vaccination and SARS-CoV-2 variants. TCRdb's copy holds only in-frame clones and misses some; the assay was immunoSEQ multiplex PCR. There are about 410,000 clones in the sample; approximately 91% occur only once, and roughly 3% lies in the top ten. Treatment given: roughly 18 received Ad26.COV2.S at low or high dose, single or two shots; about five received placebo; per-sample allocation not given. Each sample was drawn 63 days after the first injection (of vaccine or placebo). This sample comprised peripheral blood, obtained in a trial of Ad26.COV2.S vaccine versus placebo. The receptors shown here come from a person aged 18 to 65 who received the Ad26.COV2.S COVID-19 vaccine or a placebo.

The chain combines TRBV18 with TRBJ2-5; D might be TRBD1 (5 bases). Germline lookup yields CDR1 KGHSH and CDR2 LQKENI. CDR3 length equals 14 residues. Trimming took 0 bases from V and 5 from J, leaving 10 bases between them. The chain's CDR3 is CASSPPGDGETQYF. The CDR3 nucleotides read TGTGCCAGCTCACCACCAGGGGATGGGGAGACCCAGTACTTC.

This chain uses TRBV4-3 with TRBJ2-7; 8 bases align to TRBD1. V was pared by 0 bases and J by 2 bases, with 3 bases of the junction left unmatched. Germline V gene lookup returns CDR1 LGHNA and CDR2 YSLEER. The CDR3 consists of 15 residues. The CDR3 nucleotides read TGCGCCAGCAGCCAAGAACACAGGGGGACCTACGAGCAGTACTTC. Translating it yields CASSQEHRGTYEQYF.

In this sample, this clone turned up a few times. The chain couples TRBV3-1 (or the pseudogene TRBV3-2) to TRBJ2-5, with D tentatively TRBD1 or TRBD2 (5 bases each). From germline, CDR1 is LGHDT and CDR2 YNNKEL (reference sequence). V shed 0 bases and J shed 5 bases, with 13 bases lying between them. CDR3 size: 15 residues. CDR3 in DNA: TGTGCCAGCAGCCAAGAATCCTGGGGACGGGAGACCCAGTACTTC. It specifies CASSQESWGRETQYF.

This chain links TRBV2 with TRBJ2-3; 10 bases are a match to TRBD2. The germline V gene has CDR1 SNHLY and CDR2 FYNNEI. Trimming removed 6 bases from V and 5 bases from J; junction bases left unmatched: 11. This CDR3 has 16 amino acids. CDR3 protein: CASSGPGLALKDTQYF. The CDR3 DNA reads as TGTGCCAGCAGCGGTCCGGGACTAGCGTTAAAAGATACGCAGTATTTT. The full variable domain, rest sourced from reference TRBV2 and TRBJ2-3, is EPEVTQTPSHQVTQMGQEVILRCVPISNHLYFYWYRQILGQKVEFLVSFYNNEISEKSEIFDDQFSVERPDGSNFTLKIRSTKLEDSAMYFCASSGPGLALKDTQYFGPGTRLTVL.

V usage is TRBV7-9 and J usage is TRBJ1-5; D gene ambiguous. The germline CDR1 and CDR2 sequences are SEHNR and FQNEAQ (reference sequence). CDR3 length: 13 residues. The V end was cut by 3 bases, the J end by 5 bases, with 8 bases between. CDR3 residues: CASSFVGDQPQHF. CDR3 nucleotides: TGTGCCAGCAGCTTCGTTGGGGATCAGCCCCAGCATTTT.

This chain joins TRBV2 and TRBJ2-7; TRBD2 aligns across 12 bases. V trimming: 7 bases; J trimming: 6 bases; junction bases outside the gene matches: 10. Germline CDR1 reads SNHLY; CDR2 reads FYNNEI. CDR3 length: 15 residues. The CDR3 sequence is CASKPTWGLAGEQYF. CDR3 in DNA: TGTGCCAGCAAACCGACCTGGGGACTAGCGGGCGAGCAGTACTTC.

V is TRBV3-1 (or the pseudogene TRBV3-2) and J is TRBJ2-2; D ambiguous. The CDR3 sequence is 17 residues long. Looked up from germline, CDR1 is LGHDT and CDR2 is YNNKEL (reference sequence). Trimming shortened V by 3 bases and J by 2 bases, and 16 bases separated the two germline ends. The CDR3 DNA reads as TGTGCCAGCAGCCATTCTGCAGCCTCTTTAAACACCGGGGAGCTGTTTTTT. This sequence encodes CASSHSAASLNTGELFF.

This CDR3 reads CASSLVGREGKDTQYF. In DNA, the CDR3 is TGTGCCAGCAGCTTAGTTGGTAGGGAGGGTAAAGATACGCAGTATTTT. The chain carries TRBV7-2 and TRBJ2-3; 7 nucleotides align to TRBD2. Germline-derived CDR1 and CDR2 are SGHTA and FQGNSA. With 1 base clipped from V and 5 bases from J, the junction kept 9 bases outside the gene matches. The CDR3 contains 16 residues.

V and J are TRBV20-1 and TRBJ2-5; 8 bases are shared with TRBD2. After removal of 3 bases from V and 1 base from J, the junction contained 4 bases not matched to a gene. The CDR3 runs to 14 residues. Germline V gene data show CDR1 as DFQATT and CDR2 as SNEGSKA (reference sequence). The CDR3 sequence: CSASELAVQETQYF. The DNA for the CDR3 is TGCAGTGCTAGTGAACTAGCGGTCCAAGAGACCCAGTACTTC.

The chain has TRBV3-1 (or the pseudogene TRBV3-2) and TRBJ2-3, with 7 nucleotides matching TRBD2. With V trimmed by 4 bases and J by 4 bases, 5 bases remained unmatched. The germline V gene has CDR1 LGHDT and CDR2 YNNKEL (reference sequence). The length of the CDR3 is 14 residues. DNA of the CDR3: TGTGCCAGCAGCCTTAGTGGGGGGGCAGATACGCAGTATTTT. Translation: CASSLSGGADTQYF.

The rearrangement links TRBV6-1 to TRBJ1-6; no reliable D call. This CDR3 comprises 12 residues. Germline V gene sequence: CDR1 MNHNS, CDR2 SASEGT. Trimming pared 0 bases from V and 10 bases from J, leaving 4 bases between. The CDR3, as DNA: TGTGCCAGCAGTGAAGCGTCCTCACCCCTCCACTTT. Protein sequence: CASSEASSPLHF.

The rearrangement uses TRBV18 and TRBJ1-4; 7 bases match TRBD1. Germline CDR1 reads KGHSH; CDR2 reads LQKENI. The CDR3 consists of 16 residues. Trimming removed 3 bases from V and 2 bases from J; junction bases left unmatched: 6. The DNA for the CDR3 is TGTGCCAGCTCACCGGACAGGTATTCGACTAATGAAAAACTGTTTTTT. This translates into CASSPDRYSTNEKLFF.

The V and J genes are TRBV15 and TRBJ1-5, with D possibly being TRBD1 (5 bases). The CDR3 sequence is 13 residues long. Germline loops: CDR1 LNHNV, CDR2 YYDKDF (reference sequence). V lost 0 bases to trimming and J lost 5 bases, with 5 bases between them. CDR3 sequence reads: CATSRDRDQPQHF. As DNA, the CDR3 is TGTGCCACCAGCAGAGACAGGGATCAGCCCCAGCATTTT.